Reported below is one T cell receptor (beta chain). Its antigen is still unknown. No base qualities exist here, and no much larger clone lies one base off it. Each collaborating institution followed its own protocols to collect whole blood in K2EDTA tubes. For TCRbeta analysis, collaborators shipped samples as frozen whole blood, isolated PBMCs, or DNA extracted from either of those sample types. This record comes from a study of blood T cell repertoires in COVID-19 (dated by TCRdb to the early 2020s). About the study as a whole: Collaborator samples came from the United States, Italy and Spain and covered acute and convalescent phases of COVID-19. Where HLA class I and class II types were available, the types were taken from metadata supplied by the sample provider, not from assay-based typing. The prospective study material was composed of cDNA or gDNA derived from T cells, B-cell-depleted T cells, or PBMCs. The samples were drawn from the first 160 participants of the ongoing ImmuneRACE study and from over 950 subjects provided by 6 global collaborators. Subjects who had been exposed to COVID-19, were actively infected with it, or had recovered from it provided the deeply sampled blood TCRbeta repertoires that made up the dataset. The repertoires were released in a freely available public database meant as a resource for research on the immune response to SARS-CoV-2. Sample metadata almost always included a de-identified subject ID, COVID-19 status, age in years and sex.

The immunoSEQ Assay, a bias-controlled multiplex PCR, was used to amplify TCRbeta CDR3 regions from genomic DNA. As for the authors' bioinformatics: Nucleated cell counts per sample were estimated from amplification of reference gene primers within the assay. Sequence reads were collapsed and filtered to measure the absolute abundance of every unique TCRbeta CDR3 rearrangement. For each sample, productive Simpson clonality was calculated as the square root of Simpson's diversity index across productive rearrangements. As stored in TCRdb, this immuneACCESS dataset retains in-frame rearrangements with V and J assigned. A fraction of the clones does not appear; measured against another copy, unresolved V genes explain less than half of the discrepancy, and the remainder lacks a known reason. That table gives V, J and clone size, and the DNA gave D and trimming. The sample data list some 33,000 clones, and about 91% of these were observed just once. Less than 7% of the sample comes from the top ten.

CDR1 and CDR2 are read off the germline V gene as SGHTS and YDEGEE. The CDR3, cysteine through phenylalanine, is 15 amino acids long. The DNA shown is the 45-base CDR3, in frame from base 1. V gives up 0 bases and J gives up 0 bases, and the segment between their germline ends measures 9 bases. What the authors observed across the whole study: The amount of clinical and demographic metadata varied by source and participant and was provided uncurated.

The clonotype was recovered from a human donor in a cohort sampled during active COVID-19. The chain is encoded by TRBV5-8 joined to TRBJ1-1; perhaps TRBD1 is the D gene, with 5 bases matching. Sequencing was carried out using peripheral blood. At the DNA level, the sequence is TGTGCCAGCAGCTTGGGGGGGGTCCTGAACACTGAAGCTTTCTTT. Translated, it gives CASSLGGVLNTEAFF.